The 8 T cell receptor beta chains presented below share a single source sample, sequenced in a study of cytomegalovirus exposure and HLA in healthy donors. The PCR used 60 Vbeta and 13 Jbeta primers. Sequencing used immunoSEQ multiplex PCR; TCRdb keeps in-frame clones, though not all of them. This repertoire shows approximately 150,000 clones, over 75% found once; its top ten account for less than 2%. The sequenced sample consisted of PBMCs. These receptors were collected from a man between 40 and 49 years old in good health and CMV-seronegative.

This clone was observed a single time. The genes are TRBV7-9 and TRBJ2-1, with 16 bases aligning to TRBD2. Germline V lookup: CDR1 SEHNR, CDR2 FQNEAQ (reference sequence). The J segment lost 8 bases and the V segment lost 5 bases, leaving 6 bases of the junction unmatched. The CDR3 spans 16 residues. The CDR3 is CASSDGTSGGVDEQFF. The CDR3 DNA sequence: TGTGCCAGCAGCGACGGGACTAGCGGGGGGGTAGATGAGCAGTTCTTC.

This chain links TRBV7-9 with TRBJ2-7; maybe TRBD1 (6 bases). The CDR3 sequence is 14 residues long. The V gene's germline CDR1 is SEHNR and CDR2 FQNEAQ (reference sequence). V lost 1 base, J lost 3 bases, and 10 bases lay in between. The CDR3 sequence is CASSLGQGNYEQYF. CDR3 bases: TGTGCCAGCAGCTTAGGGCAGGGGAACTACGAGCAGTACTTC. Together with reference TRBV7-9 and TRBJ2-7, the CDR3 gives the full variable domain: DTGVSQNPRHKITKRGQNVTFRCDPISEHNRLYWYRQTLGQGPEFLTYFQNEAQLEKSRLLSDRFSAERPKGSFSTLEIQRTEQGDSAMYLCASSLGQGNYEQYFGPGTRLTVT.

The chain joins TRBV19 to TRBJ2-1; a possible D gene is TRBD2 (5 bases). Trimming removed 1 base at V and 2 bases at J, with 12 bases between. The CDR3 runs 16 residues. Looked up from germline, CDR1 is LNHDA and CDR2 is SQIVND (reference sequence). CDR3 residues: CASSIGGLSAYNEQFF. The CDR3 nucleotides are TGTGCCAGTAGTATAGGCGGACTCTCGGCCTACAATGAGCAGTTCTTC.

The rearrangement links TRBV18 to TRBJ1-6; the match to TRBD1 covers 9 bases. Trimming removed 4 bases from V and 9 bases from J; junction bases left unmatched: 13. Germline values: CDR1 KGHSH, CDR2 LQKENI. This CDR3 region has 17 residues. For the CDR3, the DNA is TGTGCCAGCTCACAATCACAGACAGGGGGTTATGCTTCACCCCTCCACTTT. This sequence encodes CASSQSQTGGYASPLHF.

V usage is TRBV28 and J usage is TRBJ2-7, with 8 bases matching TRBD2. V was pared by 6 bases and J by 5 bases, with 12 bases of the junction left unmatched. CDR1 MDHEN and CDR2 SYDVKM come from the germline V gene. The CDR3 covers 15 residues. CDR3 nucleotides: TGTGCCAGCAGAACTGCGGGACTAGTATCCCACGAGCAGTACTTC. The encoded protein is CASRTAGLVSHEQYF.

V gene TRBV2 combines with J gene TRBJ2-3; 7 bases align to TRBD2. The V gene end was trimmed by 3 bases and the J gene end by 0 bases; junction bases not matched to a gene: 6. The CDR3 runs to 16 residues. Germline V gene sequence: CDR1 SNHLY, CDR2 FYNNEI. The CDR3 DNA reads as TGTGCCAGCAGTGAGGGGAGGGGCCCTAGCACAGATACGCAGTATTTT. This codes for CASSEGRGPSTDTQYF. Combining the CDR3 with reference TRBV2 and TRBJ2-3 gives the whole variable domain EPEVTQTPSHQVTQMGQEVILRCVPISNHLYFYWYRQILGQKVEFLVSFYNNEISEKSEIFDDQFSVERPDGSNFTLKIRSTKLEDSAMYFCASSEGRGPSTDTQYFGPGTRLTVL.

About this clone: Different DNA sequences within this sample yield the same CDR3. The V and J genes are TRBV7-9 and TRBJ1-2; no definite D call. Germline assignment: CDR1 SEHNR and CDR2 FQNEAQ (reference sequence). This CDR3 is 14 amino acids long. Trimming removed 5 bases at V and 7 bases at J, with 17 bases between. This chain's CDR3 is CASSLGAASSGYTF. The CDR3 DNA reads TGTGCCAGCAGCCTTGGAGCAGCCAGTAGTGGCTACACCTTC.

This clone was counted a few times. The rearrangement joins TRBV2 to TRBJ2-7; 9 positions match TRBD1. The CDR3 has 14 amino acids. Germline values: CDR1 SNHLY, CDR2 FYNNEI. V lost 6 bases and J lost 0; bases outside the gene matches: 3. The CDR3 sequence is CASSRDRVSYEQYF. DNA of the CDR3: TGTGCCAGCAGCCGGGACAGGGTCTCCTACGAGCAGTACTTC.